This T cell receptor (beta chain) is drawn from a study of neurological immune-mediated disorders. This clonotype was counted ten times or more. In TCRdb, the 5' RACE reads were re-called with MiXCR into one record per CDR3 protein. The table shows some 87,000 distinct CDR3 sequences, with about 5% occurring only once. Time point in this sample: longitudinal time-point 2. Germline values: CDR1 DFQATT, CDR2 SNEGSKA (reference sequence). After removal of 6 bases from V and 7 bases from J, the junction contained 20 bases not matched to a gene. The CDR3 sequence is 17 residues long. The chain recombines TRBV20-1 with TRBJ2-4; 8 bases line up with TRBD1. The receptor's source is a woman aged 60 to 75 with multiple sclerosis. What was sequenced was PBMCs. CDR3 bases: TGCAGTGCGACAACCCCGGACAGGGACCAAAAGGGGAACATTCAGTACTTC. This translates into CSATTPDRDQKGNIQYF.